Reported below is one TCR beta chain. The antigen remains undetermined. The CDR3 is 14 residues long. The germline V gene encodes CDR1 SGHTA and CDR2 FQGNSA. V lost 4 bases and J lost 2, with 12 bases in between. This specimen belongs to a study of cytomegalovirus exposure and HLA in healthy donors. Whole-study results and caveats: Later work found most CMV-associated TCR beta chains apparently HLA-restricted. For TCR beta chains, V- and J-gene trimming was later linked to a missense DCLRE1C variant.

PCR amplification relied on 60 Vbeta primers (plus 13 Jbeta primers). TCRdb's copy holds only in-frame clones and misses some; the assay was immunoSEQ multiplex PCR. The sample yields about 150,000 clones, approximately 57% seen once. V gene TRBV7-2 combines with J gene TRBJ2-7; D gene ambiguous. The clonotype was recovered from a male donor in good health and CMV-seronegative. The sample consisted of PBMCs. Here the CDR3 reads CASSSRLKAYEQYF. Written as DNA, the CDR3 is TGTGCCAGCAGCTCCAGACTGAAAGCCTACGAGCAGTACTTC.